Below are 14 T cell receptor beta chains sequenced from a single sample in a study of T-cell memory formation after mild COVID-19. TCRdb ran MiXCR on the 5' RACE reads and lists one entry per CDR3 protein. The sample includes 150,000 to 200,000 distinct CDR3 sequences, approximately 15% seen only once; the top ten take roughly 15%. The sequenced sample was PBMCs or a T cell subset sorted from them (not recorded which). The receptors were sampled from an adult woman who had mild COVID-19 (a few samples of this study predate the infection). Cell type and time point are not known.

The V and J genes are TRBV24-1 and TRBJ2-5; 10 bases are a match to TRBD1. There are 15 residues in the CDR3. Unmatched junction bases numbered 11, after V lost 9 bases and J lost 5 bases. Germline values: CDR1 KGHDR, CDR2 SFDVKD. CDR3 amino acids: CATGTGVTTGETQYF. CDR3 bases: TGTGCCACCGGGACAGGGGTCACAACGGGTGAGACCCAGTACTTC.

This clonotype appeared a few times. The J gene is TRBJ2-7, the V gene TRBV4-3, with 7 nucleotides matching TRBD1. With 1 base clipped from V and 0 bases from J, the junction kept 15 bases outside the gene matches. Germline V gene sequence: CDR1 LGHNA, CDR2 YSLEER. The CDR3 runs to 19 residues. The CDR3 loop reads CASSQVWDRTNWHSYEQYF. The CDR3, as DNA: TGCGCCAGCAGCCAAGTTTGGGACAGAACAAACTGGCACTCCTACGAGCAGTACTTC.

This chain connects TRBV6-6 to TRBJ1-1; TRBD1 agrees at 8 bases. After removal of 6 bases from V and 11 bases from J, the junction contained 8 bases not matched to a gene. The CDR3 length is 12 residues. From germline, CDR1 is MNHNY and CDR2 SVGAGI (reference sequence). CDR3 amino acids: CASSPTGVKAFF. Written as DNA, the CDR3 is TGTGCCAGCAGCCCGACAGGGGTGAAGGCTTTCTTT.

The CDR3 sequence: CASSLWNRETQYF. The DNA for the CDR3 is TGTGCCAGCAGCTTATGGAACCGGGAGACCCAGTACTTC. This chain connects TRBV7-3 to TRBJ2-5; D is unresolved. Germline V gene sequence: CDR1 SGHTA, CDR2 FQGTGA. The V end lost 2 bases, the J end lost 5 bases, and 9 bases lay between the germline ends. This CDR3 region has 13 residues.

The V and J genes are TRBV10-3 and TRBJ2-3; TRBD1 is a possible D gene (6 bases). Trimming shortened V by 6 bases and J by 3 bases, and 7 bases separated the two germline ends. There are 12 residues in the CDR3. In germline, CDR1 is ENHRY, CDR2 SYGVKD. The CDR3 sequence: CAIRGQTDTQYF. The CDR3 DNA reads as TGTGCCATCAGAGGACAGACAGATACGCAGTATTTT.

This rearrangement joins TRBV12-3 or TRBV12-4 to TRBJ1-2; D not resolved. V lost 2 bases to trimming and J lost 8 bases, with 12 bases between them. This CDR3 has 13 residues. The CDR3: CASSLTGRGGYTF. CDR3 sequence (DNA): TGTGCCAGCAGTTTAACCGGGCGGGGAGGCTACACCTTC.

This clonotype was seen a handful of times. The chain has TRBV11-1 and TRBJ2-1; TRBD1 matches at 9 bases. CDR3 length: 16 residues. Per the germline V gene, CDR1 is SGHAT and CDR2 is FQDESV (reference sequence). V shed 5 bases, J shed 1 base, and the junction held 6 bases outside the gene matches. The CDR3: CASSATGTGSYNEQFF. The CDR3 DNA is TGTGCCAGCAGCGCCACGGGGACAGGGTCCTACAATGAGCAGTTCTTC.

V gene TRBV7-9 combines with J gene TRBJ2-1; a weak D match, TRBD2 (6 bases). The CDR3 contains 16 residues. V was pared by 5 bases and J by 3 bases, with 17 bases between. Germline loops: CDR1 SEHNR, CDR2 FQNEAQ (reference sequence). DNA for the CDR3: TGTGCCAGCAGCCGTGATTGGGGGGTAAACTACAATGAGCAGTTCTTC. Translating gives CASSRDWGVNYNEQFF.

The CDR3 region is CASSLVQINEKLFF. CDR3 coding DNA: TGTGCCAGCAGTTTAGTACAGATTAATGAAAAACTGTTTTTT. This chain uses TRBV12-3 or TRBV12-4 with TRBJ1-4; D unclear. The V gene lost 1 base and the J gene lost 4 bases, with 7 bases spanning the gap. The CDR3 has 14 amino acids.

This clonotype was seen only a few times. CDR3 sequence: CASSRGTSGNTGELFF. Here the CDR3 DNA reads TGTGCCAGCAGCCGTGGGACTAGCGGCAACACCGGGGAGCTGTTTTTT. The V and J genes are TRBV3-1 and TRBJ2-2; 11 bases fit TRBD2. This CDR3 comprises 16 residues. V lost 4 bases and J lost 2; bases outside the gene matches: 3. Germline assignment: CDR1 LGHDT and CDR2 YNNKEL (reference sequence).

This chain connects TRBV20-1 to TRBJ2-5; D is possibly TRBD1 or TRBD2 (6 bases each). The CDR3 extends over 15 amino acids. CDR1 DFQATT and CDR2 SNEGSKA come from the germline V gene (reference sequence). The ends were cut back, 3 bases at V and 4 bases at J, with 18 bases in the middle. This CDR3 is CSARDPRGARETQYF. As DNA, the CDR3 is TGCAGTGCTAGGGATCCTAGGGGGGCCCGAGAGACCCAGTACTTC.

The chain has TRBV6-5 and TRBJ1-2, with a tentative D call TRBD1 (5 bases). V was clipped by 2 bases and J by 1 base, with 5 bases between them. From germline, CDR1 is MNHEY and CDR2 SVGAGI. The length of the CDR3 is 13 residues. This chain's CDR3 is CASSYQGNYGYTF. CDR3 bases: TGTGCCAGCAGTTACCAGGGTAACTATGGCTACACCTTC.

This clonotype was seen a few times. The rearrangement uses TRBV7-8 and TRBJ1-1; possibly TRBD1 for D (5 bases). This CDR3 region has 15 residues. The germline V gene has CDR1 SGHVS and CDR2 FQNEAQ. The V end was cut by 2 bases, the J end by 4 bases, with 14 bases between. The CDR3 region has the DNA TGTGCCAGCAGCTTAATCCAGGGTCGGGGCACTGAAGCTTTCTTT. It encodes CASSLIQGRGTEAFF.

In its sample, this clonotype was seen a few times. The chain couples TRBV5-6 to TRBJ2-5; 7 nucleotides line up with TRBD2. Unmatched junction bases numbered 11, after V lost 1 base and J lost 5 bases. The CDR3 is 16 residues long. CDR1 and CDR2 (germline): SGHDT, YYEEEE. CDR3: CASSLRSGGGAETQYF. The DNA of the CDR3 is TGTGCCAGCAGCTTGCGGTCCGGCGGGGGAGCCGAGACCCAGTACTTC.